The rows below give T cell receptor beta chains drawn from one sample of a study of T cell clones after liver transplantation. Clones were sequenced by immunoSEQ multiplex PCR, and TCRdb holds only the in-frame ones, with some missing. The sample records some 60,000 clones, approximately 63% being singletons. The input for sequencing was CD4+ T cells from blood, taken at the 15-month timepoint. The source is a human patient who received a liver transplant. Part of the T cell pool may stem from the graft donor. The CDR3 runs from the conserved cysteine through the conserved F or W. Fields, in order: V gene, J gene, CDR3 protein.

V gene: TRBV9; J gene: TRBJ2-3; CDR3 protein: CASSPRDRILTSTDTQYF
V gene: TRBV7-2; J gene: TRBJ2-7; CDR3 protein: CASSDPRTGTHEQYF
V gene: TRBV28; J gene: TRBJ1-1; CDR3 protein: CASSQGMNTEAFF
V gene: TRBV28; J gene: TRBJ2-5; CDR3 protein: CASSPPVVAGKETQYF
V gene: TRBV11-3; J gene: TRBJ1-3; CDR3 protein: CASSPRRTFSGNTIYF
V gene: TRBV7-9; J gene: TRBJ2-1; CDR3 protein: CASSRSGHNEQFF
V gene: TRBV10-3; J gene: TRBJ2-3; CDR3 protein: CAISDPARISDTQYF
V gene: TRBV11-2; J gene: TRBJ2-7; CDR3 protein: CASSLDGVDRPESLSGEQYF
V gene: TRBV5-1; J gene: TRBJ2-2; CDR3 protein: CASSLEGARTGELFF
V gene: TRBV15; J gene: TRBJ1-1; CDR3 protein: CATTPRGSANTEAFF